A single sample gave rise to the 8 T cell receptor beta chains below, sequenced in a study of T cell changes during pregnancy in multiple sclerosis. The repertoire was sequenced with immunoSEQ multiplex PCR; TCRdb's copy has only in-frame clones and lacks some. This table holds tens of thousands of clones, 92% found once. The sample in question was peripheral blood, obtained after pregnancy. The receptors come from a female donor in good health, enrolled as a control in a pregnancy study.

This chain uses TRBV6-4 with TRBJ2-3; TRBD1 aligns across 7 bases. Germline V lookup: CDR1 MRHNA, CDR2 SNTAGT. Losses at the gene ends were 3 bases for V and 1 base for J; bases not matched to a gene: 1. This CDR3 region has 14 residues. In DNA form, the CDR3 reads TGTGCCAGCAGTGAAACAGGGGGCACAGATACGCAGTATTTT. Translating it yields CASSETGGTDTQYF.

The chain carries TRBV7-9 and TRBJ2-3; D is ambiguous. Germline values: CDR1 SEHNR, CDR2 FQNEAQ (reference sequence). Trimming stripped 5 bases from V and 2 bases from J, with 17 bases between. The CDR3 has 16 residues. The CDR3 region is CASSPPPGAVTDTQYF. For the CDR3, the DNA is TGTGCCAGCAGCCCCCCCCCGGGTGCGGTCACAGATACGCAGTATTTT.

V usage is TRBV28 and J usage is TRBJ1-3, with TRBD1 identical over 12 bases. The germline CDR1 and CDR2 sequences are MDHEN and SYDVKM. The V and J ends lost 8 bases and 8 bases, in that order; junction bases with no gene match: 10. The CDR3 contains 15 residues. The CDR3 sequence: CASRHPGQGAHTIYF. The CDR3, as DNA: TGTGCCAGCCGACACCCGGGACAGGGGGCGCACACCATATATTTT. Together with reference TRBV28 and TRBJ1-3, the CDR3 gives the full variable domain: DVKVTQSSRYLVKRTGEKVFLECVQDMDHENMFWYRQDPGLGLRLIYFSYDVKMKEKGDIPEGYSVSREKKERFSLILESASTNQTSMYLCASRHPGQGAHTIYFGEGSWLTVV.

This clone has only one observation. J is TRBJ1-6 and V is TRBV27; 7 positions match TRBD1. CDR3 length: 14 residues. V dropped 4 bases and J dropped 7; count of bases not matched to a gene: 4. Germline V CDR1 and CDR2: MNHEY, SMNVEV (reference sequence). The CDR3 DNA reads as TGTGCCAGCAGTTACAGGGGCAAAAATTCACCCCTCCACTTT. Translation: CASSYRGKNSPLHF.

The V gene is TRBV28, the J gene TRBJ2-7, with 13 bases aligning to TRBD2. The V gene's germline CDR1 is MDHEN and CDR2 SYDVKM. The V gene end was trimmed by 5 bases and the J gene end by 0 bases; junction bases not matched to a gene: 10. The CDR3 has 18 residues. This CDR3 is CASSATGLAGTLSYEQYF. Written as DNA, the CDR3 is TGTGCCAGCAGTGCCACGGGACTAGCGGGGACCCTCTCCTACGAGCAGTACTTC.

The chain links TRBV28 to TRBJ1-4, with D maybe TRBD1 (5 bases). Germline V gene data show CDR1 as MDHEN and CDR2 as SYDVKM. Between the trimmed V and J ends, which lost 7 bases and 7 bases, there was a span of 13 bases. The CDR3 sequence is 13 residues long. The CDR3 is CASTGGVLEKLFF. For the CDR3, the DNA is TGTGCCAGCACCGGAGGGGTGCTTGAAAAACTGTTTTTT.

The chain carries TRBV11-2 and TRBJ1-1; D possibly corresponds to TRBD1 (5 bases). This CDR3 comprises 14 residues. Per the germline V gene, CDR1 is SGHAT and CDR2 is FQNNGV. V was clipped by 1 base and J by 5 bases, with 11 bases between them. The DNA for the CDR3 is TGTGCCAGCAGCTTAGGCGGGGGAAGGACTGAAGCTTTCTTT. It specifies CASSLGGGRTEAFF.

The chain recombines TRBV5-1 with TRBJ2-7, with 9 positions matching TRBD2. CDR1 and CDR2 (germline): SGHRS, YFSETQ. The CDR3 runs to 16 residues. The V and J ends lost 5 bases and 3 bases, in that order; junction bases with no gene match: 12. The CDR3 loop reads CASSGMLTSGHYEQYF. The CDR3 DNA reads as TGCGCCAGCAGTGGAATGTTGACTAGCGGACACTACGAGCAGTACTTC.